Reported below is one TCR beta chain. Antigen: not known. This specimen belongs to a study of shared clonotypes between healthy human individuals. Donation came from healthy HIV-negative adults that had no recent acute infections or vaccinations. Adult Caucasians living in Nashville, Tennessee made up all of the donors. Assay: immunoSEQ multiplex PCR; the TCRdb copy retains only in-frame clones and omits some. The sample lists 2 million to 2.5 million clones; more than 80% were seen once. The germline V and J ends were trimmed by 7 bases and 2 bases, with 16 bases remaining between them. The CDR3 totals 15 residues. CDR1 SGHRS and CDR2 YFSETQ come from the germline V gene. Broader study findings: The genetic and exposure-history diversity represented was limited by few donors. Across subsets, estimated richness was generally greater for naive than for memory populations.

Material: naive CD4+ T cells from PBMCs. Subset meaning: CD45RA+ positively selected. V gene TRBV5-1 combines with J gene TRBJ2-1; no firm D call. The sequence was obtained from a man younger than 35 in good health. Some clones in this sample may be carry-over from other donors' samples. CDR3 bases: TGCGCCAGCTCTCCGAGAGACGTAGCCTACAATGAGCAGTTCTTC. Protein product: CASSPRDVAYNEQFF.